This TCR beta chain came from a study of blood T cell repertoires in COVID-19. Study information: From the United States, Italy and Spain came samples of acute and convalescent COVID-19. In each case, the material was cDNA or gDNA derived from T cells, B-cell-depleted T cells, or PBMCs.

The table lists this clone with a few counts. As processed by the authors: Amplification with reference gene primers provided the estimates of nucleated cell counts. Generated by immunoSEQ multiplex PCR, the TCRdb table keeps only in-frame clones and is missing some. That table supplies the V and J calls and clone size; D and trimming were determined from the DNA. The sample holds 300,000 to 400,000 clones, 75% to 90% seen once. With 3 bases removed from V and 0 bases from J, the gap between germline ends came to 14 bases. The CDR3 loop spans 15 amino acids. CDR1 DFQATT and CDR2 SNEGSKA come from the germline V gene (reference sequence). One Seattle source followed patients from active infection through their disease course.

This chain joins TRBV20-1 and TRBJ1-1; D gene ambiguous. Specimen: peripheral blood. This TCR came from a woman aged 55 to 70 with COVID-19, enrolled during active disease. CDR3 region: CSASRLTLMNTEAFF. Written as DNA, the CDR3 is TGCAGTGCTAGTCGGCTGACTCTAATGAACACTGAAGCTTTCTTT.